This T cell receptor (beta chain) was obtained from a study of OX40 agonist ivuxolimab in advanced cancers. Across the whole study: Patients were over 65% male with ages roughly 20 to 80, mean roughly 64. Whole-study findings and limits: Low clonal expansion, among the lowest seen, marked partial responders at 0.1-3.0 mg/kg.

Per the germline V gene, CDR1 is SGHRS and CDR2 is YFSETQ. The CDR3 runs 13 residues. V shed 2 bases and J 6 bases; nucleotides not matched to a gene: 4. Using immunoSEQ multiplex PCR, the repertoire was profiled, and TCRdb retains in-frame clones only, with some absent. The data show 43,000 or so clones, more than 70% seen once. Note on this clone: The target antigen is unknown.

The investigators sampled blood at baseline, at cycle 4 day 1, and at cycle 7 day 1. The source material was CD4+ or CD8+ T cells sorted from blood, sampled in a trial of the OX40 agonist ivuxolimab. The rearrangement uses TRBV5-1 and TRBJ2-7, with TRBD1 identical over 8 bases. The clonotype was recovered from an adult with an advanced solid tumor such as melanoma, head and neck, liver or kidney cancer. The CDR3 spells CASSFGGQGEQYF. The CDR3 DNA sequence: TGCGCCAGCAGCTTCGGCGGACAGGGCGAGCAGTACTTC.